What follows is one T cell receptor beta chain and its context. This sample was included in a study of blood T cell repertoires in COVID-19. Study-wide context: Samples came from the United States, Italy and Spain, spanning acute and convalescent COVID-19. T cells, B-cell-depleted T cells, or PBMCs supplied cDNA or gDNA.

This CDR3 is 17 amino acids long. V was shortened by 0 bases and J by 0 bases, with 12 bases between the two germline ends. Germline V gene sequence: CDR1 LGHNA, CDR2 YNFKEQ. Original data processing: Using reference gene primer amplification, nucleated cell counts were estimated. The table came from immunoSEQ multiplex PCR; TCRdb's copy has only in-frame clones and leaves some out. V, J and clone size are those of that table, while D and trimming were read from the DNA. The sample holds fewer than 200,000 clones, approximately 87% seen once. The sample comprised peripheral blood. V and J are TRBV4-2 and TRBJ1-3; D gene unclear. The clonotype originates from a man aged 35 to 55 with active or convalescent COVID-19. CDR3 nucleotides: TGTGCCAGCAGCCAAGATTACTATCCTAGCTCTGGAAACACCATATATTTT. Protein: CASSQDYYPSSGNTIYF.